The T cell receptor (beta chain) described here comes from a study of blood T cell repertoires in COVID-19. Per the study methods: Researchers report that nucleated cell counts were estimated from reference gene primer amplification. The table came from immunoSEQ multiplex PCR; TCRdb's copy has only in-frame clones and leaves some out. That table supplies the V and J calls and clone size; D and trimming were determined from the DNA. The profile shows around 330,000 clones, 88% of them singletons. This sequence was found in a woman aged 45-60 years with active or convalescent COVID-19. The sample consisted of peripheral blood.

CDR3 in DNA: TGTGCCAGCAGCGGGGGGACCACTGAAGCTTTCTTT. Its translation is CASSGGTTEAFF. V usage is TRBV6-5 and J usage is TRBJ1-1; maybe TRBD1 (5 bases). From germline, CDR1 is MNHEY and CDR2 SVGAGI. This CDR3 is 12 amino acids long. V lost 6 bases and J lost 4, with 9 bases in between.